Each of the 3 T cell receptor beta chains below was sequenced from the same sample in a study of cytomegalovirus exposure and HLA in healthy donors. In the PCR, 60 Vbeta and 13 Jbeta primers were used. Repertoires were generated with immunoSEQ multiplex PCR, while TCRdb's copy carries only in-frame clones and drops some. The data contain approximately 190,000 clones, around 86% of them singletons. The material sequenced was PBMCs. Receptors were obtained from a man between 40 and 49 years old in good health and CMV-seropositive.

Remarks on this clone: An end of the junction differs from the germline gene, which may be a read error. The chain has TRBV7-9 and TRBJ2-3, with D unclear. This CDR3 contains 12 residues. Germline V gene data show CDR1 as SEHNR and CDR2 as FQNEAQ (reference sequence). CDR3 DNA: TGTTCCAGCCTTAGTCCAGGAGATACGCAGTATTTT. Protein: CSSLSPGDTQYF.

J is TRBJ2-2 and V is TRBV5-6, with a possible D match to TRBD1 (5 bases). Germline V CDR1 and CDR2: SGHDT, YYEEEE. V was clipped by 1 base and J by 4 bases, with 8 bases between them. The CDR3 is 14 amino acids. The CDR3 protein is CASSLTDSTGELFF. The CDR3 nucleotides read TGTGCCAGCAGCTTGACCGACAGCACCGGGGAGCTGTTTTTT.

In nucleotides, the CDR3 is TGTGCCAGCAGTGAAAGAACAGCCTACAATGAGCAGTTCTTC. As protein: CASSERTAYNEQFF. This sequence joins TRBV2 and TRBJ2-1; D uncertain. V shed 2 bases and J shed 2 bases, with 7 bases lying between them. The germline CDR1 and CDR2 sequences are SNHLY and FYNNEI. The CDR3 is 14 residues long.